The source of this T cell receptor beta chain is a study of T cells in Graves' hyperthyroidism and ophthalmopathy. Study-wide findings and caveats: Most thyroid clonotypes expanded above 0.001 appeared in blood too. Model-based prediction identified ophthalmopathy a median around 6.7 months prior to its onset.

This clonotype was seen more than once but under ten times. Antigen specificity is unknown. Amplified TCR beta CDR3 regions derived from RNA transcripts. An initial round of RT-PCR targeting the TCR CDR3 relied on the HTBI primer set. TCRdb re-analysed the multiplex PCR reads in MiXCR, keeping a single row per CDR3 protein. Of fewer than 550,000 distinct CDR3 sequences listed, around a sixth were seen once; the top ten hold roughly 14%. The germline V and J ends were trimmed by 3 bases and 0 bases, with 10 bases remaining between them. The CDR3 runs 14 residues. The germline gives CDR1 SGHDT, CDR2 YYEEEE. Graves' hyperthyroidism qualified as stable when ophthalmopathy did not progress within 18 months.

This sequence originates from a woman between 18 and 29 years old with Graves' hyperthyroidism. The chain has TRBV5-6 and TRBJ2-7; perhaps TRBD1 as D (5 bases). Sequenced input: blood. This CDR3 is CASSSMTVSYEQYF. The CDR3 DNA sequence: TGTGCCAGCAGCTCTATGACAGTCTCCTACGAGCAGTACTTC.